What follows is one T cell receptor (beta chain) and its context. Its specificity is not known. The time point denotes: week 35, safety follow-up. Alongside topical imiquimod, each dose of vaccine comprised 300 ug of mutant IDH1 20-mer peptide. Patients received eight vaccinations in weeks 1, 3, 5, 7, 11, 15, 19, 23. The entry originates in a study of a mutant IDH1 vaccine in newly diagnosed glioma. Study at large: Patients got radiotherapy, temozolomide, or both beforehand, and most got both.

The germline CDR1 and CDR2 sequences are SGHRS and YFSETQ. With 3 bases removed from V and 1 base from J, the gap between germline ends came to 17 bases. The CDR3 loop spans 17 amino acids. Assay: immunoSEQ multiplex PCR; the TCRdb copy retains only in-frame clones and omits some. Of under 40,000 clones listed, around 80% were seen once; the top ten hold over 6%. The source of this sequence is a woman between 18 and 30 years old with glioma. V and J are TRBV5-1 and TRBJ2-4; tentatively, D is TRBD2 (7 bases). The starting material was PBMCs, obtained from a glioma patient whose treatment included an IDH1 peptide vaccine. CDR3 sequence (DNA): TGCGCCAGCAGCTCCGCGGCGGGGGCGGCTGCCAAAAACATTCAGTACTTC. It encodes CASSSAAGAAAKNIQYF.